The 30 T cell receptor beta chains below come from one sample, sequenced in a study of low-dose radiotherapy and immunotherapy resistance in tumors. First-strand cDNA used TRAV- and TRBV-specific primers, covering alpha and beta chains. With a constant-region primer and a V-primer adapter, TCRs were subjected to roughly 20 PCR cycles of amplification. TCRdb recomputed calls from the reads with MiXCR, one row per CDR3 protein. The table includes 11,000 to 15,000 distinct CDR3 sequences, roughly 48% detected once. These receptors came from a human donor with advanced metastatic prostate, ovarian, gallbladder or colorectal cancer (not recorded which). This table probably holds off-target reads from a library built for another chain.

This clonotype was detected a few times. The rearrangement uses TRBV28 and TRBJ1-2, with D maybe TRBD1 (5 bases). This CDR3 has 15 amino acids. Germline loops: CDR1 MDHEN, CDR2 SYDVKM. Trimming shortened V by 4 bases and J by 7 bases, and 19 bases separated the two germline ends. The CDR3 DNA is TGTGCCAGCAGTTCGATTACGACGGGGGTGACTGGCTACACCTTC. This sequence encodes CASSSITTGVTGYTF.

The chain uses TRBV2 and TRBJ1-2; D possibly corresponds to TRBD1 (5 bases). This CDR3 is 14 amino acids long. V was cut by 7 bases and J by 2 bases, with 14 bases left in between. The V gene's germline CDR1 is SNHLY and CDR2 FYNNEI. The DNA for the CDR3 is TGTGCCAGCACCCAAGCTAGGGGAAACTATGGCTACACCTTC. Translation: CASTQARGNYGYTF.

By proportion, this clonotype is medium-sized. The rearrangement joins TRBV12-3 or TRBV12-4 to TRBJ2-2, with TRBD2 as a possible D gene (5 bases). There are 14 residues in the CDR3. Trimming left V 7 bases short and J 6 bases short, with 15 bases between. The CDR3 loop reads CASNPRGSPGELFF. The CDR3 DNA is TGTGCCAGCAACCCCAGAGGGTCGCCCGGGGAGCTGTTTTTT.

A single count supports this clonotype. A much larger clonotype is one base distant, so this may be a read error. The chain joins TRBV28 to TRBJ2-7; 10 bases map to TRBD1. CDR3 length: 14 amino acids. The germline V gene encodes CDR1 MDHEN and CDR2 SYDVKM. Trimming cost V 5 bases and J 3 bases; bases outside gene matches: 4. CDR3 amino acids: CASSNGTGDYEQYF. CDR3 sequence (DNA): TGTGCCAGCAGTAACGGGACAGGGGACTACGAGCAGTACTTC.

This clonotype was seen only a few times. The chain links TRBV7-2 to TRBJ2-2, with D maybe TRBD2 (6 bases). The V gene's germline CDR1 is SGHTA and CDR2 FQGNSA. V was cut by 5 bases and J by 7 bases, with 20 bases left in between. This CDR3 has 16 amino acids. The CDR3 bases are TGTGCCAGCAGCCGAACCGGGAGCAGGAATAGCGGGGAGCTGTTTTTT. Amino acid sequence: CASSRTGSRNSGELFF.

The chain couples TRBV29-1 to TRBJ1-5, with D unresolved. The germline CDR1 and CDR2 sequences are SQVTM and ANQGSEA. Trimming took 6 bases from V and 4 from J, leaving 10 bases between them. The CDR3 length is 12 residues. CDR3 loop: CSVWSLNQPQHF. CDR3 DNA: TGCAGCGTGTGGTCGTTGAATCAGCCCCAGCATTTT.

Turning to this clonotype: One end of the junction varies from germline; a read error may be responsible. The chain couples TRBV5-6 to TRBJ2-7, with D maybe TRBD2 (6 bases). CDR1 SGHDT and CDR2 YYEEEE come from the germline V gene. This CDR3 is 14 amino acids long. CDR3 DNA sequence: TGTGCCAGAAGCTTAGACGGGGGTGACTACGAGCAGTACTTC. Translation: CARSLDGGDYEQYF.

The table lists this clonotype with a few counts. CDR3: CASSLAQGGVQGPLHF. The CDR3, as DNA: TGTGCCAGCAGCTTAGCGCAGGGGGGTGTCCAGGGCCCCCTCCACTTT. This sequence joins TRBV7-2 and TRBJ1-6, with 7 bases aligning to TRBD1. J gave up 13 bases and V 0 bases, and 12 bases lay outside the gene matches. Germline-derived CDR1 and CDR2 are SGHTA and FQGNSA. CDR3 length: 16 residues.

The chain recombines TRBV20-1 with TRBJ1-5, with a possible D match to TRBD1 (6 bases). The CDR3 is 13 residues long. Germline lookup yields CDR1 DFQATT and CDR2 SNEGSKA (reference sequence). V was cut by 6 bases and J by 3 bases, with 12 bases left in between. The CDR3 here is CSAKTGNNQPQHF. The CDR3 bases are TGCAGTGCAAAAACAGGGAACAATCAGCCCCAGCATTTT.

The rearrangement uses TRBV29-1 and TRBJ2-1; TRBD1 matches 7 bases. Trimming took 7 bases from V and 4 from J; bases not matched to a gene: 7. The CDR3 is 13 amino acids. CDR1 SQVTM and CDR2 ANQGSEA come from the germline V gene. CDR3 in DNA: TGCAGCGCGGAGACAGGGACATACAATGAGCAGTTCTTC. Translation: CSAETGTYNEQFF.

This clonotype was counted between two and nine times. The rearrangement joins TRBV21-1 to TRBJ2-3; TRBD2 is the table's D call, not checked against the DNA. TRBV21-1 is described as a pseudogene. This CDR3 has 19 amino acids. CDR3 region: CASSKGDWREGPLPYTQYF. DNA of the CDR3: TGTGCCAGCAGCAAAGGGGACTGGCGGGAGGGCCCCCTACCGTATACGCAGTATTTT.

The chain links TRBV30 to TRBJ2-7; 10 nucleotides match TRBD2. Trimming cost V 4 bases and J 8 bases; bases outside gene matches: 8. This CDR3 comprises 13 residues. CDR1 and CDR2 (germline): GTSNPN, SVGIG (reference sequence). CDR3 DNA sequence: TGTGCCTGGAAACTAGCGGGAAGGGAAAAGCAGTACTTC. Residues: CAWKLAGREKQYF.

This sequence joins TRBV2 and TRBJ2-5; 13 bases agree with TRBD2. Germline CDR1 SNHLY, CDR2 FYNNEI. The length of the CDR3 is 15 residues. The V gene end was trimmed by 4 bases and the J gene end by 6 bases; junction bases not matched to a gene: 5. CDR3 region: CASSGLAGGGKTQYF. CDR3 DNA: TGTGCCAGCAGTGGACTAGCGGGAGGCGGGAAGACCCAGTACTTC. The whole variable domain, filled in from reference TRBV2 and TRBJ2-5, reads EPEVTQTPSHQVTQMGQEVILRCVPISNHLYFYWYRQILGQKVEFLVSFYNNEISEKSEIFDDQFSVERPDGSNFTLKIRSTKLEDSAMYFCASSGLAGGGKTQYFGPGTRLLVL.

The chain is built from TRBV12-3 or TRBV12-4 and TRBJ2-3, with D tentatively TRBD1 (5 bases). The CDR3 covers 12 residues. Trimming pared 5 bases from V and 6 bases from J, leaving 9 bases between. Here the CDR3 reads CASSTRVDTQYF. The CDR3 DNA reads TGTGCCAGCAGTACCAGGGTGGATACGCAGTATTTT.

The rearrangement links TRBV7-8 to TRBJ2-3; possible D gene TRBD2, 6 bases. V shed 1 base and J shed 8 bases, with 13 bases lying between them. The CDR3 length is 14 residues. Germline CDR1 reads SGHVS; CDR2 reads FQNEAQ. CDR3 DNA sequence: TGTGCCAGCAGCTTAGAGGGCGGGATGGGTACGCAGTATTTT. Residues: CASSLEGGMGTQYF. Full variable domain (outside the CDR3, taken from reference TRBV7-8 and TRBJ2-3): GAGVSQSPRYKVAKRGQDVALRCDPISGHVSLFWYQQALGQGPEFLTYFQNEAQLDKSGLPSDRFFAERPEGSVSTLKIQRTQQEDSAVYLCASSLEGGMGTQYFGPGTRLTVL.

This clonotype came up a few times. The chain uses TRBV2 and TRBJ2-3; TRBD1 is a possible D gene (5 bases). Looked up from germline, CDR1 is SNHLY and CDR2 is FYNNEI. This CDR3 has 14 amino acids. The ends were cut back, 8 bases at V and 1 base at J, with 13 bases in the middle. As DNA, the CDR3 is TGTGCCAGCGGGGCGCGTCAGGGCACAGATACGCAGTATTTT. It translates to CASGARQGTDTQYF.

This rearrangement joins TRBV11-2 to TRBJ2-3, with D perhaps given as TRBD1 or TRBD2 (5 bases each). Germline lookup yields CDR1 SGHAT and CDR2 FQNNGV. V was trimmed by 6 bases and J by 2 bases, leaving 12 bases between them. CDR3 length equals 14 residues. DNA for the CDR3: TGTGCCAGCAGAGCGGACACAAACACAGATACGCAGTATTTT. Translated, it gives CASRADTNTDTQYF.

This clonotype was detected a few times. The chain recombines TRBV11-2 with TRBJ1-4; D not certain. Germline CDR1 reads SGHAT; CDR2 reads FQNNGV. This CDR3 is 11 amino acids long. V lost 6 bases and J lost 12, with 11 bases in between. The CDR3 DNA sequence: TGTGCCAGCAGGTCCGCCGGGGAACTGTTTTTT. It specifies CASRSAGELFF. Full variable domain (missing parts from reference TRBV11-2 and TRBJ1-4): EAGVAQSPRYKIIEKRQSVAFWCNPISGHATLYWYQQILGQGPKLLIQFQNNGVVDDSQLPKDRFSAERLKGVDSTLKIQPAKLEDSAVYLCASRSAGELFFGSGTQLSVL.

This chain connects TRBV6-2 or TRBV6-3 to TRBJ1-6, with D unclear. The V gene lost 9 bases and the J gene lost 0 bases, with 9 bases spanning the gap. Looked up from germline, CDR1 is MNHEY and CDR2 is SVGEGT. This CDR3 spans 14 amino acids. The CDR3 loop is CASRRSSYNSPLHF. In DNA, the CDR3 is TGTGCCAGTCGTAGGAGCTCCTATAATTCACCCCTCCACTTT.

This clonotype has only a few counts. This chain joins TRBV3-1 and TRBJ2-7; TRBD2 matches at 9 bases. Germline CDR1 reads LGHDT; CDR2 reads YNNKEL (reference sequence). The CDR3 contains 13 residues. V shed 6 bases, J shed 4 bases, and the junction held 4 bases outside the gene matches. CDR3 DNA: TGTGCCAGCAGTTCTAGCGGGGTATACGAGCAGTACTTC. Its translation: CASSSSGVYEQYF.

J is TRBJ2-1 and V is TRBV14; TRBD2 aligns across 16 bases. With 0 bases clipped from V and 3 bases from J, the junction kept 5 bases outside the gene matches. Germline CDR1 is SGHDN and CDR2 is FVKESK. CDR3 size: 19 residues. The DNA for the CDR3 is TGTGCCAGCAGCCAAGAGGGACTAGCGGGGGGGCAATACTACAATGAGCAGTTCTTC. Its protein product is CASSQEGLAGGQYYNEQFF.

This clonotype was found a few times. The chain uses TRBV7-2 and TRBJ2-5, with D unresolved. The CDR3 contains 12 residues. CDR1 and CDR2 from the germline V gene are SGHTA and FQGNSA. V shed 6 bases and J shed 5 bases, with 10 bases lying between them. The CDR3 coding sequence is TGTGCCAGCAGGCGGATTGGGGAGACCCAGTACTTC. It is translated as CASRRIGETQYF.

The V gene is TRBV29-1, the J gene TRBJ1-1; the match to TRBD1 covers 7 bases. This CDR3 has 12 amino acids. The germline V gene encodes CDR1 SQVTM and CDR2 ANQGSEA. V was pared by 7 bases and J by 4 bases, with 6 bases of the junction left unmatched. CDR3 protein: CSGRTGGTEAFF. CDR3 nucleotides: TGCAGCGGCCGGACAGGAGGCACTGAAGCTTTCTTT.

This chain's CDR3 is CASSPNLGQSYEQYF. As DNA, the CDR3 is TGTGCCAGCAGCCCCAACCTCGGGCAATCCTACGAGCAGTACTTC. The chain couples TRBV7-2 to TRBJ2-7; D not resolved. V was trimmed by 5 bases and J by 1 base, leaving 15 bases between them. Germline V lookup: CDR1 SGHTA, CDR2 FQGNSA. The CDR3 loop spans 15 amino acids.

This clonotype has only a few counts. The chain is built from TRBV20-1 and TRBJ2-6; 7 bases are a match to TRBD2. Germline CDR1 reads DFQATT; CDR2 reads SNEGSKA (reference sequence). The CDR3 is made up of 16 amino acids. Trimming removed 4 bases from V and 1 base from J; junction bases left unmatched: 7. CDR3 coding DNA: TGCAGTGCTAAACTAGCGACTATATCTGGGGCCAACGTCCTGACTTTC. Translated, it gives CSAKLATISGANVLTF.

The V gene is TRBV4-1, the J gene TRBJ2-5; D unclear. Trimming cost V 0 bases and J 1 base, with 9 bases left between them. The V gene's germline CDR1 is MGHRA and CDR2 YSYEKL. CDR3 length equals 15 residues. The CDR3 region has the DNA TGCGCCAGCAGCCAAGATTGGGCCGCCCAAGAGACCCAGTACTTC. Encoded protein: CASSQDWAAQETQYF.

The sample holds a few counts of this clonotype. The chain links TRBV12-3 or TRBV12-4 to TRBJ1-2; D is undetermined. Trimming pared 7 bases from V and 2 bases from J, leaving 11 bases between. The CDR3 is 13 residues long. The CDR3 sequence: CASTFGGNYGYTF. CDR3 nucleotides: TGTGCCAGCACCTTCGGCGGCAACTATGGCTACACCTTC.

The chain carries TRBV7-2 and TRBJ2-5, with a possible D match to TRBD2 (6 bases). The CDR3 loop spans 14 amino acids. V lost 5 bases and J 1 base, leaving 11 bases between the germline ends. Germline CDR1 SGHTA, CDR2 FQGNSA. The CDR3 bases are TGTGCCAGCAGCCGGTCGGGACTCCAAGAGACCCAGTACTTC. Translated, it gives CASSRSGLQETQYF.

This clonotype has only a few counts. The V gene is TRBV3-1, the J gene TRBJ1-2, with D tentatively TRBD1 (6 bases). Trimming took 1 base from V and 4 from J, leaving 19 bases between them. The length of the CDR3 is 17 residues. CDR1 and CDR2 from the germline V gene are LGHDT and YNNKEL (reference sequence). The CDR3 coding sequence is TGTGCCAGCAGCCAAGTAGGGGGGCGCGGGGTCGGCTATGGCTACACCTTC. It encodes CASSQVGGRGVGYGYTF.

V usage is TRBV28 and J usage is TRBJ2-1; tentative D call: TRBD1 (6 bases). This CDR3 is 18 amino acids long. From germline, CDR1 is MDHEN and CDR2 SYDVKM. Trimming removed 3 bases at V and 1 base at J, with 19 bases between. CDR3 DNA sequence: TGTGCCAGCAGTTTGAATCCTCTCCGGGACACATCCTACAATGAGCAGTTCTTC. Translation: CASSLNPLRDTSYNEQFF. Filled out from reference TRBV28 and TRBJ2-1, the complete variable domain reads DVKVTQSSRYLVKRTGEKVFLECVQDMDHENMFWYRQDPGLGLRLIYFSYDVKMKEKGDIPEGYSVSREKKERFSLILESASTNQTSMYLCASSLNPLRDTSYNEQFFGPGTRLTVL.